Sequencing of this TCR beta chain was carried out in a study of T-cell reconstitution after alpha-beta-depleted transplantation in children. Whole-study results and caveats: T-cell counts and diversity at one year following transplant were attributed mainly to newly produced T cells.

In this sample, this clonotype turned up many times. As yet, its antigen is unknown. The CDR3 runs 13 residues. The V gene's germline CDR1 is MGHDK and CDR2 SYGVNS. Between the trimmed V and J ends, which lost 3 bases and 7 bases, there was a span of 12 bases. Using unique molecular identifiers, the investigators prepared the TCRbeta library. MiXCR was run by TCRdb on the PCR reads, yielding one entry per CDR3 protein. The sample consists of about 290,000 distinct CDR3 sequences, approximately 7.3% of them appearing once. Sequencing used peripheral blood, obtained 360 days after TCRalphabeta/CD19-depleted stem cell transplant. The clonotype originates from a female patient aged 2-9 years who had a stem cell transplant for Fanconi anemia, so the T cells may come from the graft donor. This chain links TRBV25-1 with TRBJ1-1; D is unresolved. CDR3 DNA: TGTGCCAGCAGTGATCCCGGGGTCAATGAAGCTTTCTTT. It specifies CASSDPGVNEAFF. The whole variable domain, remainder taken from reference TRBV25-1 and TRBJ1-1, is EADIYQTPRYLVIGTGKKITLECSQTMGHDKMYWYQQDPGMELHLIHYSYGVNSTEKGDLSSESTVSRIRTEHFPLTLESARPSHTSQYLCASSDPGVNEAFFGQGTRLTVV.